The next 8 T cell receptor beta chains were all read from a single sample in a study of blood T cells in healthy people across ages. A second PCR of roughly 7 to 11 cycles used a sample-barcoded 5' primer and a J-beta primer mix. TCRdb passed the 5' RACE reads through MiXCR, listing each CDR3 protein once. This table has roughly 1,500,000 distinct CDR3 sequences, around 42% appearing once. The sequenced sample consisted of blood. The receptors here all came from a woman aged 18-35 years in good health.

This clonotype was observed a handful of times. V is TRBV9 and J is TRBJ2-7; TRBD2 agrees at 8 bases. The ends lost 4 bases at V and 2 bases at J; junction bases unmatched: 8. The germline CDR1 and CDR2 sequences are SGDLS and YYNGEE. The CDR3 sequence is 15 residues long. CDR3 residues: CASSPTLAATYEQYF. The CDR3 bases are TGTGCCAGCAGCCCAACACTAGCGGCCACCTACGAGCAGTACTTC.

This clonotype was counted once. J is TRBJ1-2 and V is TRBV20-1; 7 bases fit TRBD1. CDR1 is DFQATT and CDR2 is SNEGSKA in the germline V gene (reference sequence). The ends lost 3 bases at V and 6 bases at J; junction bases unmatched: 4. This CDR3 comprises 12 residues. The CDR3 loop reads CSARDRTHGYTF. CDR3 nucleotides: TGCAGTGCTAGGGACAGGACCCATGGCTACACCTTC.

A few counts support this clonotype. The chain uses TRBV28 and TRBJ2-7; D not certain. V dropped 3 bases and J dropped 2 bases, with 8 bases sitting between them. Germline V lookup: CDR1 MDHEN, CDR2 SYDVKM. CDR3 length: 13 residues. The CDR3 DNA sequence: TGTGCCAGCAGTTTGATGCAGACCTACGAGCAGTACTTC. Translated, it gives CASSLMQTYEQYF.

This clonotype has only a few counts. The V call is TRBV20-1, the J call TRBJ2-1, with D maybe TRBD1 (6 bases). CDR1 is DFQATT, CDR2 SNEGSKA, per germline (reference sequence). This CDR3 has 11 residues. The CDR3 DNA sequence: TGCGGACCAAGGGGGTACAATGAGCAGTTCTTC. Its translation is CGPRGYNEQFF.

A remark on this clonotype: A much bigger clone sits one base away, suggesting this may be a read error. CDR3 DNA sequence: TGTGCCAGCAGCGCTTCGCCTTACGGGCAGTACTTC. Translation: CASSASPYGQYF. The rearrangement uses TRBV3-1 and TRBJ2-7; D is unclear. CDR3 length: 12 residues. Germline assignment: CDR1 LGHDT and CDR2 YNNKEL (reference sequence).

This clonotype was recorded a few times. V gene TRBV5-1 combines with J gene TRBJ2-1; 10 positions agree with TRBD2. The J call may be faulty, since TRBJ2-7 better matches the DNA end. The CDR3 consists of 18 residues. The germline gives CDR1 SGHRS, CDR2 YFSETQ. The CDR3 coding sequence is TGCGCCAGCAGCTTGAGACTAGCGGGCGTCGCATCCTACAATGAGCAGTACTTC. Translating it yields CASSLRLAGVASYNEQYF.

This clonotype has just a few counts. The chain recombines TRBV3-1 with TRBJ1-2; 12 bases match TRBD1. J was trimmed by 3 bases and V by 0 bases; bases with no gene match: 17. The CDR3 consists of 21 residues. Germline CDR1 is LGHDT and CDR2 is YNNKEL (reference sequence). For the CDR3, the DNA is TGTGCCAGCAGCCAAGACCCCACCCCATGGGGACAGGGGGCGGTCTACTATGGCTACACCTTC. It yields the protein CASSQDPTPWGQGAVYYGYTF.

A few counts support this clonotype. The J gene is TRBJ2-1, the V gene TRBV4-1, with D possibly being TRBD2 (7 bases). Germline-derived CDR1 and CDR2 are MGHRA and YSYEKL. Trimming stripped 3 bases from V and 4 bases from J, with 16 bases between. CDR3 length: 16 amino acids. The CDR3 here is CASSHMGRDKYNEQFF. The DNA for the CDR3 is TGCGCCAGCAGCCACATGGGGAGGGACAAATACAATGAGCAGTTCTTC.